The 5 T cell receptor beta chains below were found in one sample sequenced in a study of blood T cell repertoires in COVID-19 (dated by TCRdb to 2020 to 2022). The library came from the immunoSEQ multiplex PCR assay. The clones in this table, taken by TCRdb from immuneACCESS, are in-frame only. Not every clone is retained; where verified, under half of the shortfall comes from an unresolved V gene, and the cause of the rest is unknown. A total of about 320,000 clones appear in this sample, under 95% of them only once. Clones ranked in the top ten supply 2% to 3% of the sample. The sample comprised PBMCs or T cells enriched from blood (not recorded which). The receptors were sampled from a man in his sixties who had recovered from COVID-19.

The chain is built from TRBV5-1 and TRBJ1-6, with unresolved D. CDR1 SGHRS and CDR2 YFSETQ come from the germline V gene. The length of the CDR3 is 16 residues. Trimming left V 0 bases short and J 6 bases short, with 13 bases between. The CDR3: CASSLGVGASNSPLHF. CDR3 coding DNA: TGCGCCAGCAGCTTGGGGGTGGGCGCGAGTAATTCACCCCTCCACTTT.

The rearrangement uses TRBV9 and TRBJ1-1; D possibly corresponds to TRBD1 (6 bases). The CDR3 has 16 residues. The ends were cut back, 1 base at V and 4 bases at J, with 17 bases in the middle. Germline values: CDR1 SGDLS, CDR2 YYNGEE. The CDR3 here is CASSVYPTQGGTEAFF. CDR3 DNA: TGTGCCAGCAGCGTATACCCCACACAGGGTGGCACTGAAGCTTTCTTT.

This clone was recorded only once. J is TRBJ2-2 and V is TRBV19; D perhaps matches TRBD2 (6 bases). The V gene's germline CDR1 is LNHDA and CDR2 SQIVND (reference sequence). The germline V and J ends were trimmed by 4 bases and 5 bases, with 14 bases remaining between them. The CDR3 runs to 15 residues. CDR3 protein: CASSTLIGGTGELFF. The CDR3, as DNA: TGTGCCAGTAGTACGTTGATCGGAGGGACCGGGGAGCTGTTTTTT.

This clone was recorded only once. The J gene is TRBJ1-6, the V gene TRBV5-5; no reliable D call. The CDR3 has 13 amino acids. Per the germline V gene, CDR1 is SGHKS and CDR2 is YYEKEE (reference sequence). The V end was cut by 4 bases, the J end by 7 bases, with 9 bases between. CDR3 DNA sequence: TGTGCCAGCAGCCCGGACTGGAATTCACCCCTCCACTTT. Translating it yields CASSPDWNSPLHF.

V and J are TRBV3-1 (or the pseudogene TRBV3-2) and TRBJ1-1; 7 bases are shared with TRBD1. Germline V gives CDR1 LGHDT, CDR2 YNNKEL (reference sequence). The CDR3 consists of 13 residues. The trim removed 4 bases at V and 5 bases at J, leaving 4 bases unmatched. CDR3 sequence (DNA): TGTGCCAGCAGCCCTGACAGGGCTACTGAAGCTTTCTTT. It codes for CASSPDRATEAFF.